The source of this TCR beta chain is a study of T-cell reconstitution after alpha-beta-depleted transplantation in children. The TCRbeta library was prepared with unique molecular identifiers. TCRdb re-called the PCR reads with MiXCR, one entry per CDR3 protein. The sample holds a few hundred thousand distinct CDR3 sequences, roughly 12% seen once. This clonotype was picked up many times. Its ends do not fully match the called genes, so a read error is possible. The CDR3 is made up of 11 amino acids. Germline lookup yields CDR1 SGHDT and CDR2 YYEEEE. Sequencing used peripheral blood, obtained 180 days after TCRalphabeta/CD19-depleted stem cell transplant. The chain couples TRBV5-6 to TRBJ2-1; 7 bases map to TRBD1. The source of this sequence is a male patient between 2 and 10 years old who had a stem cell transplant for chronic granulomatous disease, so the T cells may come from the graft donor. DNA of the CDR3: TGTGCCAGCAGCTCCGGGACAGAGCTGTTCTTC. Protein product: CASSSGTELFF.